The 21 T cell receptor beta chains in this list originate from one sample, sequenced in a study of PD-1 blockade in classical Hodgkin lymphoma (TCRdb year 2020). In light of the paper, this sample's time point label describes: cycle 4 day 1 (C4D1), after about 6 weeks of nivolumab. All trial patients had relapsed after autologous stem cell transplantation, with cohorts A, B and C differing in prior brentuximab vedotin exposure. Magnetic negative selection with a Miltenyi CD4+ T cell isolation kit was used to purify CD4+ T cells from thawed PBMCs. The method was the immunoSEQ multiplex PCR assay. TCRdb carries this immuneACCESS record with in-frame sequences only. Its versions omit some clonotypes, under half of them owing to an unresolved V gene in the studies checked, with the rest unexplained. Within this sample are fewer than 13,000 clones, with roughly 84% of them counted one time only. Approximately 1.6% of the sample goes to the ten largest clones.

The sample here was CD4+ T cells from blood, taken before the fourth cycle of nivolumab. The receptors originated from a human donor with classical Hodgkin lymphoma.

The rearrangement uses TRBV30 and TRBJ2-5; tentatively, D is TRBD1 (5 bases). The CDR3 spans 13 residues. Germline V gives CDR1 GTSNPN, CDR2 SVGIG (reference sequence). The V and J ends lost 1 base and 2 bases respectively, with 8 bases between them. The chain's CDR3 is CAWSGQRQETQYF. The CDR3 DNA follows: TGTGCCTGGAGTGGACAGAGACAAGAGACCCAGTACTTC.

The CDR3 loop is CASSEAHGTVHGYTF. In DNA form, the CDR3 reads TGTGCCAGCAGTGAAGCGCACGGGACAGTTCATGGCTACACCTTC. The rearrangement joins TRBV2 to TRBJ1-2; TRBD1 matches 7 bases. Germline lookup yields CDR1 SNHLY and CDR2 FYNNEI. The CDR3 sequence is 15 residues long. V lost 0 bases and J lost 6; bases outside the gene matches: 7.

The chain couples TRBV6-1 to TRBJ2-2; the match to TRBD2 covers 11 bases. Germline V gene data show CDR1 as MNHNS and CDR2 as SASEGT. J lost 1 base, V lost 7 bases, and 2 bases had no gene match. The CDR3 runs to 15 residues. Here the CDR3 reads CASITSGGNTGELFF. The CDR3 region has the DNA TGTGCCAGCATAACTAGCGGGGGGAACACCGGGGAGCTGTTTTTT.

This rearrangement joins TRBV5-1 to TRBJ2-6; no firm D call. The V gene's germline CDR1 is SGHRS and CDR2 YFSETQ. Trimming removed 4 bases from V and 1 base from J, with 21 bases in between. This CDR3 comprises 19 residues. This CDR3 reads CASSQPFPASLSGANVLTF. As DNA, the CDR3 is TGCGCCAGCAGCCAGCCCTTCCCCGCCAGCCTGTCTGGGGCCAACGTCCTGACTTTC.

The table lists this clone with a few counts. The V and J genes are TRBV6-6 and TRBJ2-1, with D unclear. The V gene's germline CDR1 is MNHNY and CDR2 SVGAGI (reference sequence). The V end was cut by 2 bases, the J end by 9 bases, with 5 bases between. This CDR3 has 11 residues. The CDR3 protein is CASSYVGEQFF. The CDR3 DNA follows: TGTGCCAGCAGTTACGTCGGTGAGCAGTTCTTC.

The count of this clone is one. The rearrangement joins TRBV5-1 to TRBJ2-5; 10 bases match TRBD1. The last part of the DNA fits TRBJ2-7 better; the J call may be wrong. The CDR3 is 16 amino acids. CDR1 is SGHRS and CDR2 is YFSETQ in the germline V gene. The CDR3 coding sequence is TGCGCCAGCAGCTTGGGGACAGGGGGATCCTCCTACGAGCAGTACTTC. It yields the protein CASSLGTGGSSYEQYF.

The CDR3 DNA follows: TGTGCCAGCAGCTTACGGACCCAAGAGACCCAGTACTTC. This codes for CASSLRTQETQYF. This rearrangement joins TRBV13 to TRBJ2-5; no definite D call. CDR3 size: 13 residues. Between the trimmed V and J ends, which lost 2 bases and 1 base, there was a span of 5 bases. Germline-derived CDR1 and CDR2 are PRHDT and FYEKMQ (reference sequence).

This clone was detected once. The gene calls are TRBV5-5 and TRBJ1-4; no firm D call. The CDR3 covers 13 residues. Germline V gene sequence: CDR1 SGHKS, CDR2 YYEKEE (reference sequence). V was cut by 4 bases and J by 8 bases, with 12 bases left in between. The CDR3 DNA reads TGTGCCAGCAGCCAAGGGAGAGAGGAAAAACTGTTTTTT. It is translated as CASSQGREEKLFF.

This sequence joins TRBV5-8 and TRBJ2-5; maybe TRBD2 (5 bases). V lost 4 bases, J lost 4 bases, and 20 bases lay in between. The CDR3 consists of 16 residues. Germline V gene lookup returns CDR1 SGHTS and CDR2 YDEGEE. DNA of the CDR3: TGTGCCAGCAGCCAAGTCCCCTTCCTAGCCCCAGAGACCCAGTACTTC. Amino acid sequence: CASSQVPFLAPETQYF.

This clone has a single count. The chain recombines TRBV29-1 with TRBJ1-5, with D possibly being TRBD1 (6 bases). The CDR3 loop spans 12 amino acids. Germline V gene sequence: CDR1 SQVTM, CDR2 ANQGSEA. V dropped 5 bases and J dropped 3 bases, with 8 bases sitting between them. The chain's CDR3 is CSVQGPNQPQHF. In nucleotides, the CDR3 is TGCAGCGTTCAGGGGCCCAATCAGCCCCAGCATTTT.

The chain recombines TRBV12-2 with TRBJ2-7; the table's D gene call, TRBD2, was not cross checked with the DNA. TRBV12-2 counts as a pseudogene. This CDR3 has 17 amino acids. The CDR3 spells CASRLVITSGGSHEQYF. In nucleotides, the CDR3 is TGTGCAAGTCGCTTAGTTATCACTAGCGGGGGGTCCCACGAGCAGTACTTC.

The rearrangement links TRBV5-5 to TRBJ1-1, with 8 bases fitting TRBD1. The germline gives CDR1 SGHKS, CDR2 YYEKEE (reference sequence). The CDR3 has 15 residues. V lost 0 bases to trimming and J lost 2 bases; unmatched junction nucleotides: 3. Here the CDR3 reads CASSLGQGFNTEAFF. In DNA form, the CDR3 reads TGTGCCAGCAGCTTGGGACAGGGGTTCAACACTGAAGCTTTCTTT.

This clone showed up just a few times. The V and J genes are TRBV28 and TRBJ2-3; D gene unclear. Trimming stripped 7 bases from V and 0 bases from J, with 11 bases between. Per the germline V gene, CDR1 is MDHEN and CDR2 is SYDVKM. The CDR3 has 14 amino acids. The CDR3 sequence is CASKGLQSTDTQYF. The CDR3 DNA sequence: TGTGCCAGCAAGGGCCTTCAAAGCACAGATACGCAGTATTTT.

This chain uses TRBV23-1 with TRBJ1-2, with 9 bases fitting TRBD1. TRBV23-1 is flagged as an ORF with uncertain function. The CDR3 is 16 amino acids. V lost 3 bases and J lost 0; bases outside the gene matches: 5. The CDR3 reads CASSQLQGAANYGYTF. DNA for the CDR3: TGCGCCAGCAGTCAGTTACAGGGGGCTGCTAACTATGGCTACACCTTC.

The CDR3 here is CASSPTGGTYEQYF. Written as DNA, the CDR3 is TGTGCCAGCAGTCCGACAGGGGGTACCTACGAGCAGTACTTC. The V call is TRBV7-9, the J call TRBJ2-7; 9 positions match TRBD1. Germline V gives CDR1 SEHNR, CDR2 FQNEAQ (reference sequence). The CDR3 totals 14 residues. With 6 bases clipped from V and 2 bases from J, the junction kept 5 bases outside the gene matches.

V usage is TRBV6-6 and J usage is TRBJ1-4, with TRBD1 matching 7 bases. The CDR3 extends over 13 amino acids. Germline values: CDR1 MNHNY, CDR2 SVGAGI (reference sequence). Germline trimming cut 6 bases from V and 8 bases from J; bases unmatched to any gene: 6. CDR3 sequence reads: CASSLDREEKLFF. The CDR3 DNA sequence: TGTGCCAGCAGCCTCGACAGGGAAGAAAAACTGTTTTTT.

This sequence joins TRBV28 and TRBJ1-1; D perhaps matches TRBD1 (6 bases). This CDR3 spans 14 amino acids. In germline, CDR1 is MDHEN, CDR2 SYDVKM. With 6 bases removed from V and 1 base from J, the gap between germline ends came to 12 bases. CDR3 bases: TGTGCCAGCAGGGGGGAGACAGGGAACACTGAAGCTTTCTTT. This translates into CASRGETGNTEAFF.

V is TRBV28 and J is TRBJ2-3; 14 bases agree with TRBD2. J gave up 4 bases and V 10 bases, and 7 bases lay outside the gene matches. The CDR3 consists of 15 residues. CDR1 MDHEN and CDR2 SYDVKM come from the germline V gene. CDR3 sequence (DNA): TGTGCCACCCACGGACTAGCGGGGGGCGCAGATACGCAGTATTTT. This gives the protein CATHGLAGGADTQYF.

The rearrangement joins TRBV5-6 to TRBJ1-2, with 7 bases fitting TRBD1. J gave up 5 bases and V 3 bases, and 7 bases lay outside the gene matches. The CDR3 runs to 14 residues. CDR1 is SGHDT and CDR2 is YYEEEE in the germline V gene. CDR3 in DNA: TGTGCCAGCAGCTACGGGACAGAGAGTTATGGCTACACCTTC. Protein: CASSYGTESYGYTF.

The genes are TRBV7-3 and TRBJ2-3; TRBD2 agrees at 9 bases. J was trimmed by 1 base and V by 4 bases; bases with no gene match: 3. The CDR3 has 15 residues. Looked up from germline, CDR1 is SGHTA and CDR2 is FQGTGA. Here the CDR3 reads CASSSRTSGTDTQYF. For the CDR3, the DNA is TGTGCCAGCAGCTCCCGGACTAGCGGCACAGATACGCAGTATTTT.

The chain joins TRBV7-3 to TRBJ2-3; D ambiguous. The V gene lost 5 bases and the J gene lost 5 bases, with 14 bases spanning the gap. Germline V gives CDR1 SGHTA, CDR2 FQGTGA. The CDR3 contains 14 residues. CDR3 amino acids: CASSPSPLGDTQYF. CDR3 nucleotide sequence: TGTGCCAGCAGCCCGTCCCCCCTCGGAGATACGCAGTATTTT.